Listed below are T cell receptor beta chains from one sample, sequenced in a study of human T cells and chemical hapten exposure. TCRdb fed the RACE reads into MiXCR, producing one record per CDR3 protein. The sample has approximately 350,000 distinct CDR3 sequences, about 6% seen once. The sample here was whole blood, taken in connection with sensitization to the hapten diphenylcyclopropenone (DPC). The source of these receptors is a young woman with alopecia areata. Some clones in this sample may be carry-over from other donors' samples. The CDR3 runs from the conserved cysteine through the conserved F or W. D genes are given only for firm matches. Expanded clones get a size class; other rows say once, few or many, or leave the size out.

d_call j_call clone_size v_call cdr3_nt cdr3_aa
. TRBJ1-4 few TRBV6-2/TRBV6-3 TGTGCCAGCAGTCCCGGGACATCGGGGTCCAAAAAACTGTTTTTT CASSPGTSGSKKLFF
. TRBJ1-5 few TRBV2 TGTGCCAGCAGTGGGACAGACCCTAGTCAGCCCCAGCATTTT CASSGTDPSQPQHF
TRBD2 TRBJ2-5 . TRBV7-8 TGTGCCAGCAGCTTGGTCGGGGGGGACCCCGGGGAGACCCAGTACTTC CASSLVGGDPGETQYF
. TRBJ1-1 . TRBV6-1 TGTGCCAGCAGTGGAGGGGCCTGGACGGCTGAAGCTTTCTTT CASSGGAWTAEAFF
. TRBJ1-5 few TRBV10-3 TGTGCCATCAGTGAGTCTCCAGATAGCAATCAGCCCCAGCATTTT CAISESPDSNQPQHF
. TRBJ2-7 few TRBV4-3 TGCGCCAGCAGCCCGAGGAGGTTTGGACCTTACTTC CASSPRRFGPYF
TRBD1 TRBJ1-6 many TRBV12-3/TRBV12-4 TGTGCCAGCAGTTTATCCCCGGACAGGGGGCTTAATTCACCCCTCCACTTT CASSLSPDRGLNSPLHF
. TRBJ2-3 . TRBV13 TGTGCCACCGCTACCGACAGAAGTTCAGATACGCAGTATTTT CATATDRSSDTQYF
. TRBJ2-1 few TRBV29-1 TGCAGCGTTGTTCGGTTGACACGTTACAATGAGCAGTTCTTC CSVVRLTRYNEQFF
. TRBJ1-4 many TRBV3-1 TGTGCCAGCAGCCAACGCGACAGGACTGAAGGAAAACTGTTTTTT CASSQRDRTEGKLFF
. TRBJ2-2 . TRBV7-9 TGTGCCAGCAGCCCTTCCACGGGTGACACCGGGGAGCTGTTTTTT CASSPSTGDTGELFF
. TRBJ2-5 . TRBV11-2 TGTGCCAGCAGCCCCCCCCTCGGAGAGACCCAGTACTTC CASSPPLGETQYF
TRBD1 TRBJ2-2 few TRBV5-1 TGCGCCAGCAGCTTCGGCTCGGGACAGACGGCCGGGGAGCTGTTTTTT CASSFGSGQTAGELFF
. TRBJ2-3 . TRBV7-9 TGTGCCAGCAGCCCCCAGGACAGTCTCCCTAGCACAGATACGCAGTATTTT CASSPQDSLPSTDTQYF
TRBD1 TRBJ1-2 few TRBV4-2 TGTGCCAGCAGCCTGACCCGGGACAGGGGGCCCCGCGGCTACACCTTC CASSLTRDRGPRGYTF
. TRBJ1-6 many TRBV5-1 TGCGCCAGCAGGTCCGTAAGCTCCTATAATTCACCCCTCCACTTT CASRSVSSYNSPLHF
. TRBJ1-1 many TRBV28 TGTGCCAGCAGTCCCATGATCGTGAACACTGAAGCTTTCTTT CASSPMIVNTEAFF
. TRBJ1-5 many TRBV6-2/TRBV6-3 TGTGCCAGCAACGGCAGGGCTACGGATTATAGCAATCAGCCCCAGCATTTT CASNGRATDYSNQPQHF
. TRBJ1-3 . TRBV11-2 TGTGCCAGCAGCTTAGAACCCAGGGTGTCTGGAAACACCATATATTTT CASSLEPRVSGNTIYF
. TRBJ1-5 many TRBV7-2 TGTGCCAGCAGCTTAGACCCACAGGTCCTCAATCAGCCCCAGCATTTT CASSLDPQVLNQPQHF
. TRBJ2-5 many TRBV5-5 TGTGCCAGCAGCCCTTCTGGCTTGTACCAAGAGACCCAGTACTTC CASSPSGLYQETQYF
. TRBJ2-3 . TRBV6-5 TGTGCCAGCAGTACGGGGCTGTACACAGATACGCAGTATTTT CASSTGLYTDTQYF
TRBD2 TRBJ2-3 . TRBV28 TGTGCCAGCAGGTCGGGGGGAACCACAGATACGCAGTATTTT CASRSGGTTDTQYF
. TRBJ1-1 few TRBV12-5 TGTGCTAGTGGTTTGGTCCTAGGGACAAACACTGAAGCTTTCTTT CASGLVLGTNTEAFF
. TRBJ2-3 few TRBV5-1 TGCGCCAGCAGCGACAGTAATACGCAGTATTTT CASSDSNTQYF
. TRBJ2-3 . TRBV25-1 TGTGCCAGCAGTGAATATGGAGATACGCAGTATTTT CASSEYGDTQYF
TRBD1 TRBJ1-6 many TRBV6-2/TRBV6-3 TGTGCCATCCGGAGCGGGACAGGGGTTAATTCACCCCTCCACTTT CAIRSGTGVNSPLHF
. TRBJ1-6 many TRBV7-4 TGTGCCAGCAGCTCACGGACGGAAAACTCCTATAATTCACCCCTCCACTTT CASSSRTENSYNSPLHF
. TRBJ1-6 . TRBV7-3 TGTGCCAGCAGCCCCTCAGGGATTCGGAATTCACCCCTCCACTTT CASSPSGIRNSPLHF
TRBD1 TRBJ2-3 many TRBV4-2 TGTGCCAGCAGCCCAAGACCGCCGGGACAGGGGTATTGGACAGATACGCAGTATTTT CASSPRPPGQGYWTDTQYF
. TRBJ1-1 many TRBV6-1 TGTGCCAGCAGTTTCTGGCGTGGGGATAAAAACACTGAAGCTTTCTTT CASSFWRGDKNTEAFF
. TRBJ2-5 few TRBV7-2 TGTGCCAGCAGCATCGGACCTGGACAAGAGACCCAGTACTTC CASSIGPGQETQYF
. TRBJ2-7 few TRBV28 TGTGCCAGCAGTTTAATCACGGGCGAGCAGTACTTC CASSLITGEQYF
. TRBJ1-2 . TRBV20-1 TGCAGTGCTAGAGATTGGACCTCCTATGGCTACACCTTC CSARDWTSYGYTF
. TRBJ1-6 many TRBV12-3/TRBV12-4 TGTGCCAGCAGTCCATGGGACCGGGCGTTTCTCCACTTT CASSPWDRAFLHF
. TRBJ2-3 . TRBV20-1 TGCAGTGCTAGAGATCGTAGGCAGGCCCGCACAGATACGCAGTATTTT CSARDRRQARTDTQYF
TRBD2 TRBJ2-3 few TRBV4-1 TGCGCCAGCAGCCTCGGCGGAAGCGGGGGTGGTCTGGGCACAGATACGCAGTATTTT CASSLGGSGGGLGTDTQYF
TRBD1 TRBJ1-3 . TRBV6-1 TGTACCAGCAGTCTGGACAGGGGGTTTGGAAACACCATATATTTT CTSSLDRGFGNTIYF
. TRBJ2-6 few TRBV10-3 TGTGCCATCAAGACTGGGGCCAACGTCCTGACTTTC CAIKTGANVLTF
. TRBJ2-7 many TRBV6-2/TRBV6-3 TGTGCCAGCAGTTACTCCGGTCCTTACGAGCAGTACTTC CASSYSGPYEQYF
. TRBJ2-7 many TRBV7-2 TGTGCCAGCAGCTTAGCAGGGACGGGGAACTCCTACGAGCAGTACTTC CASSLAGTGNSYEQYF
. TRBJ1-1 . TRBV9 TGTGCCAGCAGCGTAGGAATACAGGTGAACACTGAAGCTTTCTTT CASSVGIQVNTEAFF
. TRBJ2-4 few TRBV20-1 TGCAGTGCTTCAGGGGGAGGCAAAAACATTCAGTACTTC CSASGGGKNIQYF
TRBD1 TRBJ2-7 many TRBV5-1 TGCGCCAGCAGACTGACAGGGACCCACGAGCAGTACTTC CASRLTGTHEQYF
. TRBJ2-3 few TRBV10-3 TGTGCCATCAGGGGGGTGTCGAGCACAGATACGCAGTATTTT CAIRGVSSTDTQYF
TRBD1 TRBJ1-5 . TRBV10-3 TGTGCCACCAAGACAGGGGGCAATCAGCCCCAGCATTTT CATKTGGNQPQHF
. TRBJ1-4 many TRBV7-9 TGTGCCAGCAGCTTAGAACAGGACGGAGAAAAACTGTTTTTT CASSLEQDGEKLFF
. TRBJ1-6 many TRBV4-3 TGCGCCAGCCCCGCAACTGGGGTAACCTGGAATTCACCCCTCCACTTT CASPATGVTWNSPLHF
. TRBJ2-2 many TRBV7-9 TGTGCCAGCAGCTTAGCCGGGGAGCTGTTTTTT CASSLAGELFF
. TRBJ1-2 . TRBV5-1 TGCGCCAGCAGCTTGGGGGACGCCAGGGGATCATATGGCTACACCTTC CASSLGDARGSYGYTF
. TRBJ2-7 few TRBV7-9 TGTGCCAGCAGCATAGCCGGAGGAGGGACCTACGAGCAGTACTTC CASSIAGGGTYEQYF
. TRBJ1-5 many TRBV29-1 TGCAGCGGCCCTACAGGGTTTTATCAGCCCCAGCATTTT CSGPTGFYQPQHF
. TRBJ2-2 . TRBV29-1 TGCAGCGTTGAAGGGGGACATAGGAACACCGGGGAGCTGTTTTTT CSVEGGHRNTGELFF
. TRBJ2-1 . TRBV12-3/TRBV12-4 TGTGCCAGCAGTCAAACCCTGGCGGTGAGCTCCTACAATGAGCAGTTCTTC CASSQTLAVSSYNEQFF
. TRBJ1-1 many TRBV20-1 TGCAGTGCCAGCGGTCATTCGGGGACTGAAGCTTTCTTT CSASGHSGTEAFF
. TRBJ1-1 many TRBV7-9 TGTGCCAGCAGCTGGGAGGGGCTTGTAGCTTTCTTT CASSWEGLVAFF
TRBD2 TRBJ2-7 many TRBV27 TGTGCCAGCAGCCTGACGGGGGGGCACCACGAGCAGTACTTC CASSLTGGHHEQYF
. TRBJ2-3 many TRBV5-1 TGTGCCAGCAGTTCCCGGACTGGCACAGATACGCAGTATTTT CASSSRTGTDTQYF
. TRBJ1-1 many TRBV7-9 TGTGCCAGCAGCTTAGAAGGTCGGGCTTTCTTT CASSLEGRAFF
. TRBJ1-2 many TRBV20-1 TGCAGTGCTAGAGTACAGGGCGACTATGGCTACACCTTC CSARVQGDYGYTF